The sequence of this T cell receptor (beta chain) was determined in a study of Tregs in tolerant kidney transplant recipients. Findings and limits, study-wide: Activated donor B cell expansion appeared to reveal the most relevant donor-specific TCRbeta repertoire. Biological reproducibility was not directly addressed in this study.

Unstimulated Tregs (CD4+CD25+CD127-) and CD4+CD25- non-Tregs were sorted from PBMCs. Concerning this clone itself: Its antigen is unidentified.

This CDR3 contains 15 residues. CDR1 and CDR2 (germline): SNHLY, FYNNEI. V lost 6 bases and J lost 1, with 15 bases in between. TCRdb's copy holds only in-frame clones and misses some; the assay was immunoSEQ multiplex PCR. The profile covers roughly 120,000 clones, with around 91% appearing a single time and more than 0.45% taken by the ten largest. The J gene is TRBJ2-5, the V gene TRBV2; tentatively, D is TRBD1 or TRBD2 (5 bases each). The sequence derives from a human donor in good health. Sequencing input: CD4+ T cells from blood. For the CDR3, the DNA is TGTGCCAGCAGGAAGGGGAGCAGCCCCCAAGAGACCCAGTACTTC. It is translated as CASRKGSSPQETQYF. Full variable domain (missing parts from reference TRBV2 and TRBJ2-5): EPEVTQTPSHQVTQMGQEVILRCVPISNHLYFYWYRQILGQKVEFLVSFYNNEISEKSEIFDDQFSVERPDGSNFTLKIRSTKLEDSAMYFCASRKGSSPQETQYFGPGTRLLVL.